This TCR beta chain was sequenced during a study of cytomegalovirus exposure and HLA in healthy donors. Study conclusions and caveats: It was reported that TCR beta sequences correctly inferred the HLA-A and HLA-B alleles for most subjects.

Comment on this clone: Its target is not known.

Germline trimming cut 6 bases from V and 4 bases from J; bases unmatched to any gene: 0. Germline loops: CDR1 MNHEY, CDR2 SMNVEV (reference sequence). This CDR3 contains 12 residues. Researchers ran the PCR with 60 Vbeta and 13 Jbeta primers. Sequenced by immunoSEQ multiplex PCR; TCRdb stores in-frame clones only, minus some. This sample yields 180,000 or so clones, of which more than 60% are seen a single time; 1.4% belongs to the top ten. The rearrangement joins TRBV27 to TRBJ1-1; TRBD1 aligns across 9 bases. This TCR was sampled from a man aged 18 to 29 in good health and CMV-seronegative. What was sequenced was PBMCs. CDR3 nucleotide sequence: TGTGCCAGCAGGACAGGGGGCACTGAAGCTTTCTTT. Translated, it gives CASRTGGTEAFF.